These T cell receptor beta chains were read from a single sample in a study of tumor and adjacent non-tumor tissue in lung cancer. TCRdb reprocessed the multiplex PCR reads with MiXCR, giving one entry per CDR3 protein. This table has roughly 150,000 distinct CDR3 sequences, approximately 66% appearing once. The sample was lung tumor tissue. Receptors were obtained from a man aged 55 to 70 with small cell lung cancer. The CDR3 runs from the conserved cysteine through the conserved F or W. Fields, in order: clone size, D gene, J gene, V gene, CDR3 protein, CDR3 DNA. D genes are given only for firm matches. Rows give clone size only sometimes, using once, few, many, or a class for an expanded clone.

size: .
D: .
J: TRBJ1-1
V: TRBV6-6
CDR3: CAGSYSTDMNTEAFF
DNA: TGTGCAGGCAGTTACTCGACCGATATGAACACTGAAGCTTTCTTT

size: few
D: .
J: TRBJ1-2
V: TRBV6-1
CDR3: CASSEGPNYGYTF
DNA: TGTGCCAGCAGTGAAGGACCTAACTATGGCTACACCTTC

size: few
D: .
J: TRBJ2-1
V: TRBV5-1
CDR3: CASSLVPGYNEQFF
DNA: TGCGCCAGCAGCTTGGTGCCGGGGTACAATGAGCAGTTCTTC

size: many
D: .
J: TRBJ2-2
V: TRBV4-1
CDR3: CASSQDADGELFF
DNA: TGCGCCAGCAGCCAAGACGCGGACGGGGAGCTGTTTTTT

size: few
D: TRBD1
J: TRBJ1-1
V: TRBV5-4
CDR3: CASSPRQGTGTEAFF
DNA: TGTGCCAGCAGCCCCCGACAGGGGACGGGCACTGAAGCTTTCTTT

size: many
D: TRBD2
J: TRBJ2-2
V: TRBV7-9
CDR3: CASSLSGTGELFF
DNA: TGTGCCAGCAGTCTTAGCGGGACCGGGGAGCTGTTTTTT

size: few
D: TRBD1
J: TRBJ2-4
V: TRBV20-1
CDR3: CSAITPGQDWGIQYF
DNA: TGCAGTGCTATAACCCCGGGACAGGACTGGGGCATTCAGTACTTC

size: many
D: .
J: TRBJ2-1
V: TRBV11-2
CDR3: CASSLGDNEQFF
DNA: TGTGCCAGCAGCTTGGGGGACAATGAGCAGTTCTTC

size: once
D: .
J: TRBJ2-1
V: TRBV20-1
CDR3: CSARDPSSAVSYSEQFF
DNA: TGCAGTGCTAGAGATCCATCTAGCGCCGTCTCCTACAGTGAGCAATTCTTC

size: .
D: TRBD1
J: TRBJ2-1
V: TRBV20-1
CDR3: CSARDSMTGGSEQFF
DNA: TGCAGTGCTAGAGATTCGATGACAGGGGGCTCCGAGCAGTTCTTC

size: .
D: .
J: TRBJ2-2
V: TRBV6-6
CDR3: CATTSSNTGELFF
DNA: TGTGCCACCACTTCCTCGAACACCGGGGAGCTGTTTTTT

size: .
D: TRBD1
J: TRBJ1-5
V: TRBV7-9
CDR3: CASSLLGGGNHPQHF
DNA: TGTGCCAGCAGCTTACTAGGGGGCGGCAATCATCCCCAGCATTTT

size: .
D: .
J: TRBJ2-3
V: TRBV20-1
CDR3: CSVGVRSYQPQYF
DNA: TGCAGTGTGGGTGTAAGGAGCTATCAGCCCCAGTATTTT

size: .
D: .
J: TRBJ2-1
V: TRBV11-2
CDR3: CASSSDPASFYNEHFF
DNA: TGTGCCAGCAGTTCCGATCCCGCAAGCTTCTACAATGAGCACTTCTTC

size: .
D: TRBD1
J: TRBJ2-5
V: TRBV7-9
CDR3: CASNTDRGETQYF
DNA: TGTGCCAGCAACACGGACAGGGGGGAGACCCAGTACTTC

size: many
D: .
J: TRBJ2-2
V: TRBV24-1
CDR3: CATSDPGPRHGELFF
DNA: TGTGCCACCAGTGACCCGGGCCCGAGGCACGGGGAGCTGTTTTTT

size: .
D: .
J: TRBJ2-7
V: TRBV6-6
CDR3: CACSHSTYVQYF
DNA: TGTGCCTGCAGCCACTCCACGTACGTGCAGTACTTC

size: once
D: .
J: TRBJ1-6
V: TRBV4-1
CDR3: CAGSQGVNYNSPLHF
DNA: TGCGCCGGCAGCCAAGGGGTGAACTATAATTCACCCCTCCACTTT

size: .
D: TRBD1
J: TRBJ2-7
V: TRBV11-1
CDR3: CASNLVARGPREQYF
DNA: TGTGCCAGCAACTTGGTGGCCAGGGGGCCAAGAGAGCAGTACTTC

size: .
D: TRBD2
J: TRBJ2-3
V: TRBV4-1
CDR3: CASSQLLAGDGTDTQYF
DNA: TGCGCCAGCAGCCAACTGCTAGCGGGAGATGGCACAGATACGCAGTATTTT

size: .
D: TRBD1
J: TRBJ2-1
V: TRBV5-1
CDR3: CASHGTGNYSEQFF
DNA: TGCGCCAGCCATGGGACAGGGAATTATAGTGAGCAGTTCTTC

size: .
D: .
J: TRBJ2-3
V: TRBV5-4
CDR3: CASSLGLGALLDTQYF
DNA: TGTGCCAGCAGCTTGGGCCTGGGAGCCTTGTTGGATACGCAGTATTTT

size: .
D: .
J: TRBJ1-3
V: TRBV6-5
CDR3: CASSYSRNSGNTIHF
DNA: TGTGCCAGCAGTTACTCTCGGAACTCTGGAAACACCATACATTTT

size: .
D: .
J: TRBJ1-1
V: TRBV6-1
CDR3: CANSERHRNTEAFF
DNA: TGTGCCAACAGTGAACGGCACAGAAACACTGAAGCTTTCTTT

size: few
D: TRBD2
J: TRBJ2-7
V: TRBV29-1
CDR3: CSVLAGVTYEQYF
DNA: TGCAGCGTTCTAGCGGGAGTCACCTACGAGCAGTACTTC

size: .
D: TRBD2
J: TRBJ2-2
V: TRBV20-1
CDR3: CSARKRLSGGRGTGELFF
DNA: TGTAGTGCTAGGAAAAGACTATCGGGAGGGAGGGGCACCGGGGAGCTGTTTTTT

size: .
D: TRBD2
J: TRBJ2-1
V: TRBV11-3
CDR3: CASNLAGSYSEQFF
DNA: TGTGCCAGCAACTTAGCGGGCTCCTACAGTGAGCAGTTCTTC

size: .
D: .
J: TRBJ2-3
V: TRBV29-1
CDR3: CSVESLAKNTQYF
DNA: TGCAGCGTTGAATCGCTAGCAAAGAATACGCAGTATTTT

size: .
D: .
J: TRBJ2-3
V: TRBV7-9
CDR3: CASSSTLGARGTDTQYF
DNA: TGTGCCAGCAGCTCGACCCTGGGGGCTCGAGGAACAGATACGCAGTATTTT

size: .
D: TRBD2
J: TRBJ2-5
V: TRBV20-1
CDR3: CSALLAGAGTQYF
DNA: TGCAGTGCTTTGCTAGCGGGGGCTGGCACCCAGTACTTC

size: .
D: .
J: TRBJ2-2
V: TRBV29-1
CDR3: CSVQGTLTSNTGSLFF
DNA: TGCAGCGTCCAGGGGACTTTGACTTCGAACACCGGGTCACTGTTTTTT

size: .
D: .
J: TRBJ1-2
V: TRBV4-1
CDR3: CASSPTIWGPLNCGYTF
DNA: TGCGCCAGTAGCCCAACCATCTGGGGTCCCCTAAACTGTGGCTACACCTTC

size: few
D: .
J: TRBJ1-1
V: TRBV5-1
CDR3: CASTTQGNTEAFF
DNA: TGCGCCAGCACAACACAGGGGAACACTGAAGCTTTCTTT

size: few
D: .
J: TRBJ2-7
V: TRBV6-1
CDR3: CASSAPGASTYEQYF
DNA: TGTGCCAGCAGTGCCCCCGGGGCCTCCACCTACGAGCAGTACTTC

size: .
D: .
J: TRBJ2-6
V: TRBV5-6
CDR3: CASSLLSGANVLTF
DNA: TGTGCCAGCAGTCTGCTCTCTGGGGCCAACGTCCTGACTTTC

size: .
D: .
J: TRBJ2-5
V: TRBV20-1
CDR3: CSTTHKAETQYF
DNA: TGCAGTACTACCCACAAAGCGGAGACCCAGTACTTC

size: .
D: .
J: TRBJ2-2
V: TRBV6-5
CDR3: CASRPWLGDSTGELFF
DNA: TGTGCCAGCAGACCCTGGCTGGGTGATTCTACCGGGGAGCTGTTTTTC

size: .
D: .
J: TRBJ2-2
V: TRBV6-1
CDR3: CASSVFPRNTGELFF
DNA: TGTGCCAGCAGTGTGTTTCCAAGGAACACCGGGGAGCTGTTTTTT

size: .
D: .
J: TRBJ2-3
V: TRBV28
CDR3: CASTSLASADMQYF
DNA: TGTGCCAGCACCTCATTAGCGTCGGCAGATATGCAGTATTTT

size: once
D: .
J: TRBJ2-3
V: TRBV11-2
CDR3: CASSPKQDKQHF
DNA: TGTGCCAGCAGCCCGAAACAAGATAAGCAACATTTT

size: .
D: TRBD1
J: TRBJ2-1
V: TRBV9
CDR3: CASSVDAGTASPTYNEQFF
DNA: TGTGCCAGCAGCGTAGATGCCGGGACAGCTTCCCCGACCTACAATGAGCAGTTCTTC

size: .
D: .
J: TRBJ2-5
V: TRBV6-1
CDR3: CASSDSVEETQYF
DNA: TGTGCAAGCAGTGACAGTGTGGAGGAGACCCAGTACTTC

size: .
D: .
J: TRBJ1-4
V: TRBV11-2
CDR3: CVSSTDSYTEELFF
DNA: TGTGTCAGCAGCACTGACAGCTACACTGAAGAACTGTTTTTT

size: .
D: .
J: TRBJ2-2
V: TRBV11-3
CDR3: CASSLPSVDGELFF
DNA: TGTGCCAGCAGCTTGCCCAGCGTCGACGGGGAGCTGTTTTTT

size: .
D: .
J: TRBJ2-1
V: TRBV5-4
CDR3: CASSWTGRAGYNEQFF
DNA: TGTGCCAGTAGCTGGACAGGGAGGGCGGGTTACAATGAGCAGTTCTTC